The TCR beta chain described here comes from a study of T cell responses to AZD1222 COVID-19 vaccine. Whole-study results and caveats: The breadth and depth of Spike-specific TCRs increased once two AZD1222 doses had been given. Repertoire sampling happened only post peak T cell response.

Assay: immunoSEQ multiplex PCR; the TCRdb copy retains only in-frame clones and omits some. Counted here are about 180,000 clones, about 91% occurring once; the ten biggest clones make up about 7.2%. This CDR3 comprises 17 residues. Germline-derived CDR1 and CDR2 are SGDLS and YYNGEE. The V segment lost 4 bases and the J segment 5 bases; nucleotides outside the gene matches: 14. In regard to this clone: Its antigen is not known.

The rearrangement uses TRBV9 and TRBJ1-3; 8 nucleotides align to TRBD1. Source: peripheral blood, taken on day 0 of AZD1222 vaccination. This receptor was taken from an adult in good health. Written as DNA, the CDR3 is TGTGCCAGCAGCCCTTCTTCAGGGGGCCTCGGTAGAAACACCATATATTTT. Translating it yields CASSPSSGGLGRNTIYF.